Described below is a single T cell receptor (beta chain) sequence and its context. This entry belongs to a study of technical replicates of blood from a handful of donors. Produced via immunoSEQ multiplex PCR; TCRdb's table is partial and in-frame only. The data contain tens of thousands of clones, around 93% of them singletons. Germline V gives CDR1 MNHEY, CDR2 SVGAGI. V was pared by 5 bases and J by 4 bases, with 5 bases of the junction left unmatched. The CDR3 has 14 residues. The chain combines TRBV6-5 with TRBJ1-2, with 9 positions matching TRBD1. The receptor comes from a human donor in good health. The sample was T cells isolated from PBMCs. The CDR3 reads CASSLGTGSYGYTF. Written as DNA, the CDR3 is TGTGCCAGCAGTCTCGGGACAGGGAGCTATGGCTACACCTTC.